Each of the 7 T cell receptor beta chains below was sequenced from the same sample in a study of B cell selection in AIRE deficiency. Here immunoSEQ multiplex PCR was the method, and the copy in TCRdb shows in-frame clones only, minus some. The sample has about 25,000 clones, just under 97% seen once. CD4+CD127+ cells were sorted as the conventional CD4 T cells. The specimen was conventional CD4+ T cells sorted from PBMCs. The receptors stem from a human donor with AIRE deficiency.

This chain links TRBV7-6 with TRBJ2-3; D possibly corresponds to TRBD1 (6 bases). The V and J ends lost 6 bases and 0 bases respectively, with 13 bases between them. Germline CDR1 and CDR2: SGHVS and FNYEAQ. The CDR3 is made up of 15 amino acids. CDR3 amino acids: CASSVSGQSTDTQYF. The CDR3 DNA reads TGTGCCAGCAGTGTGTCGGGACAAAGCACAGATACGCAGTATTTT.

This rearrangement joins TRBV28 to TRBJ1-2, with 11 positions matching TRBD1. With 1 base clipped from V and 2 bases from J, the junction kept 6 bases outside the gene matches. From germline, CDR1 is MDHEN and CDR2 SYDVKM. The CDR3 sequence is 17 residues long. The CDR3 sequence is CASSLFVGTGGNYGYTF. DNA for the CDR3: TGTGCCAGCAGTTTATTCGTGGGGACAGGGGGAAACTATGGCTACACCTTC.

This rearrangement joins TRBV28 to TRBJ2-4; D may be TRBD1 or TRBD2 (6 bases each). The CDR3 contains 14 residues. Per germline, CDR1 MDHEN and CDR2 SYDVKM. The ends were cut back, 7 bases at V and 3 bases at J, with 13 bases in the middle. CDR3 loop: CASNKQGGKNIQYF. The DNA of the CDR3 is TGTGCCAGCAACAAACAGGGAGGCAAAAACATTCAGTACTTC.

The CDR3 is CASRPDTQYF. CDR3 bases: TGTGCCAGCAGACCAGATACGCAGTATTTT. V is TRBV9 and J is TRBJ2-3; D is unresolved. CDR3 length equals 10 residues. Per germline, CDR1 SGDLS and CDR2 YYNGEE. Trimming shortened V by 5 bases and J by 4 bases, and 2 bases separated the two germline ends.

The chain is built from TRBV4-3 and TRBJ2-1, with D maybe TRBD2 (5 bases). The CDR3 has 15 residues. Looked up from germline, CDR1 is LGHNA and CDR2 is YSLEER. Trimming took off 5 bases at V and 5 bases at J, with 16 bases between the two ends. DNA of the CDR3: TGCGCCAGCAGCTATGTCCACCCCGGGAACAATGAGCAGTTCTTC. Its translation is CASSYVHPGNNEQFF.

CDR3 coding DNA: TGTGCCAGCAGAAGCGGGAGTCACGCAGATACGCAGTATTTT. Encoded protein: CASRSGSHADTQYF. The chain links TRBV28 to TRBJ2-3; 8 nucleotides align to TRBD2. V shed 6 bases, J shed 4 bases, and the junction held 6 bases outside the gene matches. The CDR3 consists of 14 residues. Germline assignment: CDR1 MDHEN and CDR2 SYDVKM. Supplemented by reference TRBV28 and TRBJ2-3, the full variable domain reads DVKVTQSSRYLVKRTGEKVFLECVQDMDHENMFWYRQDPGLGLRLIYFSYDVKMKEKGDIPEGYSVSREKKERFSLILESASTNQTSMYLCASRSGSHADTQYFGPGTRLTVL.

The chain uses TRBV7-2 and TRBJ2-1; 8 bases fit TRBD2. The CDR3 contains 15 residues. The V and J ends lost 2 bases and 7 bases, in that order; junction bases with no gene match: 7. CDR1 and CDR2 (germline): SGHTA, FQGNSA. CDR3 sequence: CASSLSSGLVNEQFF. The CDR3 coding sequence is TGTGCCAGCAGCTTATCCTCGGGACTAGTAAATGAGCAGTTCTTC. The full variable domain, rest sourced from reference TRBV7-2 and TRBJ2-1, is GAGVSQSPSNKVTEKGKDVELRCDPISGHTALYWYRQSLGQGLEFLIYFQGNSAPDKSGLPSDRFSAERTGGSVSTLTIQRTQQEDSAVYLCASSLSSGLVNEQFFGPGTRLTVL.